The clone carrying this TCR beta chain was recorded only once. Antigen specificity is unknown. These data are taken from a study of shared clonotypes between healthy human individuals. Germline CDR1 reads GTSNPN; CDR2 reads SVGIG (reference sequence). The CDR3 spans 12 residues. Trimming at V came to 8 bases and at J to 5 bases, leaving 3 bases not matched to a gene. At a deep level, the assay was run. Original data processing: Owing to the provision of junction-only sequences devoid of quality scores by immunoSEQ, filtering differed. The data were produced by immunoSEQ multiplex PCR, yet TCRdb's version contains in-frame clones alone and is incomplete. V, J and clone size reflect that table, while D and trimming were determined from the DNA. The sample comprises some 2,100,000 clones, 95% of which are singletons, and over 0.1% rests with the top ten. Study results and limitations: Naive subsets generally had larger estimated richness than memory subsets. All-four-donor shared clonotypes had higher generation probabilities than non-shared clonotypes did.

Sequenced material: naive CD4+ T cells sorted from blood. Subset: CD45RA+ positively selected. This rearrangement joins TRBV30 to TRBJ1-6, with 7 bases fitting TRBD1. The origin of this receptor is a man between 18 and 35 years old in good health. As DNA, the CDR3 is TGTGCCCTAGGGACAGATAATTCACCCCTCCACTTT. It codes for CALGTDNSPLHF.